A single sample gave rise to the 14 T cell receptor beta chains below, sequenced in a study of cytomegalovirus exposure and HLA in healthy donors. The PCR used 60 Vbeta and 13 Jbeta primers. Repertoires were generated with immunoSEQ multiplex PCR, while TCRdb's copy carries only in-frame clones and drops some. Found here are over 55,000 clones, around 83% of them singletons; the top ten hold over 1.5%. Sequencing was done on a sample of PBMCs. These receptors all come from a man in his forties or fifties in good health and CMV-seronegative.

This clone was counted a single time. This chain joins TRBV28 and TRBJ2-3; perhaps TRBD1 as D (6 bases). The CDR3 runs 16 residues. Looked up from germline, CDR1 is MDHEN and CDR2 is SYDVKM. V lost 3 bases, J lost 5 bases, and 18 bases lay in between. The CDR3 loop is CASSLKWQGMVDTQYF. In nucleotides, the CDR3 is TGTGCCAGCAGTTTGAAATGGCAGGGGATGGTAGATACGCAGTATTTT.

The V and J genes are TRBV5-6 and TRBJ2-1, with D perhaps matching TRBD2 (5 bases). This CDR3 is 12 amino acids long. The V gene lost 3 bases and the J gene lost 7 bases, with 8 bases spanning the gap. Germline V lookup: CDR1 SGHDT, CDR2 YYEEEE. CDR3 in DNA: TGTGCCAGCAGCTATCGGGGAAATGAGCAGTTCTTC. Protein: CASSYRGNEQFF. The entire variable domain, with the rest obtained from reference TRBV5-6 and TRBJ2-1, is as follows: DAGVTQSPTHLIKTRGQQVTLRCSPKSGHDTVSWYQQALGQGPQFIFQYYEEEERQRGNFPDRFSGHQFPNYSSELNVNALLLGDSALYLCASSYRGNEQFFGPGTRLTVL.

The rearrangement uses TRBV6-1 and TRBJ2-1; 7 nucleotides align to TRBD1. Germline-derived CDR1 and CDR2 are MNHNS and SASEGT. This CDR3 is built from 12 residues. V was clipped by 9 bases and J by 6 bases; unmatched bases: 5. CDR3 nucleotide sequence: TGTGCCAGTAGGGACAGTCTCAATGAGCAGTTCTTC. It translates to CASRDSLNEQFF.

The gene calls are TRBV12-5 and TRBJ2-4; 10 bases agree with TRBD1. Germline trimming cut 3 bases from V and 0 bases from J; bases unmatched to any gene: 8. This CDR3 is built from 18 residues. Germline V gives CDR1 LGHNT, CDR2 FRNRAP. In nucleotides, the CDR3 is TGTGCTAGTGGTTTATCCCGGGACAGGGGACTAGCCAAAAACATTCAGTACTTC. This codes for CASGLSRDRGLAKNIQYF.

The chain links TRBV7-8 to TRBJ2-5, with D perhaps matching TRBD1 (5 bases). V lost 3 bases and J lost 0, with 8 bases in between. The CDR3 length is 14 residues. CDR1 is SGHVS and CDR2 is FQNEAQ in the germline V gene. CDR3 nucleotide sequence: TGTGCCAGCAGCTTTCGACAGTACCAAGAGACCCAGTACTTC. It yields the protein CASSFRQYQETQYF.

The rearrangement joins TRBV30 to TRBJ1-4, with 8 positions matching TRBD1. Germline V gene lookup returns CDR1 GTSNPN and CDR2 SVGIG (reference sequence). V lost 3 bases and J lost 6; bases outside the gene matches: 15. This CDR3 is 17 amino acids long. The chain's CDR3 is CAWRADRVFRRDEKLFF. The CDR3 DNA sequence: TGTGCCTGGAGGGCGGACAGGGTATTTCGTCGGGATGAAAAACTGTTTTTT.

This clone showed up just a few times. This sequence joins TRBV2 and TRBJ1-5; 8 bases are shared with TRBD1. Germline V lookup: CDR1 SNHLY, CDR2 FYNNEI. CDR3 length equals 15 residues. J was trimmed by 4 bases and V by 5 bases; bases with no gene match: 7. The chain's CDR3 is CASSPGQATNQPQHF. DNA for the CDR3: TGTGCCAGCAGTCCGGGACAGGCGACAAATCAGCCCCAGCATTTT.

This clone has only a few counts. The CDR3 DNA sequence: TGTGCCAGCAGCCAGGGGAGCACTGAAGCTTTCTTT. Its protein product is CASSQGSTEAFF. This chain joins TRBV14 and TRBJ1-1; D unclear. The CDR3 spans 12 residues. Trimming pared 3 bases from V and 4 bases from J, leaving 6 bases between. Germline values: CDR1 SGHDN, CDR2 FVKESK. Full variable domain (rest looked up from reference TRBV14 and TRBJ1-1): EAGVTQFPSHSVIEKGQTVTLRCDPISGHDNLYWYRRVMGKEIKFLLHFVKESKQDESGMPNNRFLAERTGGTYSTLKVQPAELEDSGVYFCASSQGSTEAFFGQGTRLTVV.

The genes are TRBV28 and TRBJ1-2, with 7 bases fitting TRBD1. The CDR3 spans 14 residues. Germline V gene data show CDR1 as MDHEN and CDR2 as SYDVKM. J was trimmed by 3 bases and V by 4 bases; bases with no gene match: 5. CDR3 sequence reads: CASSSTGTDYGYTF. The CDR3 coding sequence is TGTGCCAGCAGTTCGACCGGGACAGACTATGGCTACACCTTC.

V gene TRBV25-1 combines with J gene TRBJ1-2; D uncertain. Germline assignment: CDR1 MGHDK and CDR2 SYGVNS. V lost 0 bases, J lost 8 bases, and 10 bases lay in between. The length of the CDR3 is 13 residues. The CDR3 DNA sequence: TGTGCCAGCAGTGAATACTCCCAGGCAGGCTACACCTTC. Its translation: CASSEYSQAGYTF.

In this sample, this clone turned up a few times. The chain's CDR3 is CASSTRAGLKQPQHF. The CDR3 bases are TGTGCCAGCAGTACCCGAGCGGGTTTAAAGCAGCCCCAGCATTTT. The chain recombines TRBV6-1 with TRBJ1-5; unclear D gene. V lost 5 bases to trimming and J lost 7 bases, with 18 bases between them. The CDR3 spans 15 residues. Germline V lookup: CDR1 MNHNS, CDR2 SASEGT.

The V and J genes are TRBV27 and TRBJ2-3; weak D call: TRBD2 (6 bases). The CDR3 length is 12 residues. V shed 4 bases and J shed 9 bases, with 11 bases lying between them. Per the germline V gene, CDR1 is MNHEY and CDR2 is SMNVEV (reference sequence). The CDR3 DNA is TGTGCCAGCAGTTCCCACGGGGGAACGCAGTATTTT. The encoded protein is CASSSHGGTQYF.

This clone was detected only a few times. This chain links TRBV28 with TRBJ1-1, with D possibly TRBD1 on 6 matching bases. The CDR3 covers 16 residues. Germline loops: CDR1 MDHEN, CDR2 SYDVKM. V lost 5 bases, J lost 1 base, and 17 bases lay in between. This chain's CDR3 is CASSRTVPSGNTEAFF. The CDR3, as DNA: TGTGCCAGCAGTCGGACAGTCCCCTCGGGGAACACTGAAGCTTTCTTT.

This sequence joins TRBV11-2 and TRBJ2-3; 8 bases fit TRBD1. The V segment lost 1 base and the J segment 2 bases; nucleotides outside the gene matches: 8. The CDR3 sequence is 17 residues long. Germline loops: CDR1 SGHAT, CDR2 FQNNGV. For the CDR3, the DNA is TGTGCCAGCAGCTTAGTAAGCGGACAGGGATACACAGATACGCAGTATTTT. It translates to CASSLVSGQGYTDTQYF.